This TCR beta chain was documented in a study of T cells in Graves' hyperthyroidism and ophthalmopathy. Findings and limits, study-wide: Within blood appeared most thyroid clonotypes that had expanded above 0.001.

This clonotype came up many times. Its target is not known. With a duration under 2 months, the hyperthyroidism was newly diagnosed in patients aged 18 to 65. Diagnoses were established using clinical symptoms, serum thyroxine and TRAb, thyroid ultrasound and orbital computed tomography. 9.5 to 10 ml fresh peripheral blood yielded the PBMCs. Amplified TCR beta CDR3 regions derived from RNA transcripts. HTBI primers were the set used in a first-round RT-PCR of the TCR CDR3. A single record per CDR3 protein comes from TCRdb applying MiXCR to the multiplex PCR reads. The data contain 370,000 or so distinct CDR3 sequences, 15% to 17% of them singletons. Germline lookup yields CDR1 MDHEN and CDR2 SYDVKM. The CDR3 has 14 residues. V lost 4 bases to trimming and J lost 1 base; unmatched junction nucleotides: 3.

The TCR was taken from a woman between 18 and 30 years old with Graves' hyperthyroidism that later progressed to Graves' ophthalmopathy. The sequenced material came from blood. V is TRBV28 and J is TRBJ1-1; 7 nucleotides match TRBD1. The DNA for the CDR3 is TGTGCCAGCAGTTCCCGACAGGGGAACACTGAAGCTTTCTTT. It specifies CASSSRQGNTEAFF.